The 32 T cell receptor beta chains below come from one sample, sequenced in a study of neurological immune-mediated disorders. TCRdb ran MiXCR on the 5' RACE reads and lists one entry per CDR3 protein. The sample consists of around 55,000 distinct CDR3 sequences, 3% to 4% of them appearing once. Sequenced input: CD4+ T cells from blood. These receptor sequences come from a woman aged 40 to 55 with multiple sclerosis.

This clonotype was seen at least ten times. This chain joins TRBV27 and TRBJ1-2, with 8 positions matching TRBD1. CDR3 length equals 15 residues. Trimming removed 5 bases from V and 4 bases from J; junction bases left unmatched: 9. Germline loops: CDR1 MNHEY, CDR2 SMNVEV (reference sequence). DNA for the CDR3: TGTGCCAGCAGTCCGACCCCAGGGGGCAGCTATGGCTACACCTTC. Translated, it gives CASSPTPGGSYGYTF.

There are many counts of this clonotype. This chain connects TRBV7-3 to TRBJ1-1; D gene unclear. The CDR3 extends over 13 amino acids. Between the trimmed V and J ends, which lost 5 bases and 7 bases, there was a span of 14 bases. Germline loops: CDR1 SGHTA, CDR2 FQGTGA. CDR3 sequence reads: CASSTGPSNEAFF. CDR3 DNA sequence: TGTGCCAGCAGCACCGGGCCCTCAAATGAAGCTTTCTTT.

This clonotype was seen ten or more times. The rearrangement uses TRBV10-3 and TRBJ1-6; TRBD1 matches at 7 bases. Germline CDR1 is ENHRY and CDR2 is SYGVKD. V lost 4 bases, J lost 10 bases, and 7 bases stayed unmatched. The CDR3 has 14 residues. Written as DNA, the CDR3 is TGTGCCATCAGTGGTCGGACAGGTAGATCACCCCTCCACTTT. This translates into CAISGRTGRSPLHF.

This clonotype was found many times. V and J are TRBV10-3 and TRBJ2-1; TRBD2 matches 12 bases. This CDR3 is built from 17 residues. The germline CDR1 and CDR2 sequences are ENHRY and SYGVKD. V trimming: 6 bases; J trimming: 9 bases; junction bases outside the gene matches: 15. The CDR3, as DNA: TGTGCCATCAGCGACCCAGGCCTAGCGGGGGGGCTGAGTGAGCAGTTCTTC. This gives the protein CAISDPGLAGGLSEQFF.

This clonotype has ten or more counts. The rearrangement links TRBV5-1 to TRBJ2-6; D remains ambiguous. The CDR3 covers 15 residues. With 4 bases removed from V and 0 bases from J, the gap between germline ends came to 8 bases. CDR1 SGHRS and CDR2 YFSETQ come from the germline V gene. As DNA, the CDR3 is TGCGCCAGCAGCCCGACGGACTCTGGGGCCAACGTCCTGACTTTC. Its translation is CASSPTDSGANVLTF.

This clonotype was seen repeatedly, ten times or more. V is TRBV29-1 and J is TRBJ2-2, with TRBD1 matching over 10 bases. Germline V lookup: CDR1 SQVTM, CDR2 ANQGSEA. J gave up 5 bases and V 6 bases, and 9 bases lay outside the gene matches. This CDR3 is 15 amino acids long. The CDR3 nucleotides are TGCAGCGTCCTTGCCGACAGGGGGCAGACCGGGGAGCTGTTTTTT. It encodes CSVLADRGQTGELFF.

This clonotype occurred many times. CDR3 region: CSVLGLADNNEQFF. CDR3 bases: TGCAGCGTTCTGGGACTAGCGGACAACAATGAGCAGTTCTTC. This rearrangement joins TRBV29-1 to TRBJ2-1; 11 bases are shared with TRBD2. Germline CDR1 reads SQVTM; CDR2 reads ANQGSEA. V was pared by 5 bases and J by 5 bases, with 5 bases of the junction left unmatched. The CDR3 has 14 amino acids.

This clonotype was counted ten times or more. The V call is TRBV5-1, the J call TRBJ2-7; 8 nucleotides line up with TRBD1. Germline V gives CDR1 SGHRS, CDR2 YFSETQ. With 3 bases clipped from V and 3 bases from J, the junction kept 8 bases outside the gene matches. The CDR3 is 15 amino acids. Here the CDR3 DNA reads TGCGCCAGCAGCTCTGAGCCGGGACAGGACTACGAGCAGTACTTC. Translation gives CASSSEPGQDYEQYF.

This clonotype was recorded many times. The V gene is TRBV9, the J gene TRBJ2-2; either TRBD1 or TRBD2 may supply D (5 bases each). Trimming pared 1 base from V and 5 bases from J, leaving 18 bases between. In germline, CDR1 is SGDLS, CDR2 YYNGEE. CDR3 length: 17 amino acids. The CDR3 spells CASSVTSRGPLTGELFF. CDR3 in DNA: TGTGCCAGCAGCGTAACATCGAGGGGACCGTTGACCGGGGAGCTGTTTTTT.

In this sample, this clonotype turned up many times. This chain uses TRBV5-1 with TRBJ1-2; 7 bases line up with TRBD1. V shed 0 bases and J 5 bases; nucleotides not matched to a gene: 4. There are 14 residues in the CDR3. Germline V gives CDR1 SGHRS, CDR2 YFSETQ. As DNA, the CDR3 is TGCGCCAGCAGCTTGGTAACAGGGGTATATGGCTACACCTTC. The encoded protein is CASSLVTGVYGYTF. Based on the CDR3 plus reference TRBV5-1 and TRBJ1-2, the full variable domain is KAGVTQTPRYLIKTRGQQVTLSCSPISGHRSVSWYQQTPGQGLQFLFEYFSETQRNKGNFPGRFSGRQFSNSRSEMNVSTLELGDSALYLCASSLVTGVYGYTFGSGTRLTVV.

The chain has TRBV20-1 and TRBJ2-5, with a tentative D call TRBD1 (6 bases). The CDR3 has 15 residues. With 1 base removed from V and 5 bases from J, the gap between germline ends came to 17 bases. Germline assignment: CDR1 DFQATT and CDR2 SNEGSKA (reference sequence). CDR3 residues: CSARVGAPLGETQYF. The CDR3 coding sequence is TGCAGTGCTAGAGTGGGGGCTCCTTTGGGGGAGACCCAGTACTTC.

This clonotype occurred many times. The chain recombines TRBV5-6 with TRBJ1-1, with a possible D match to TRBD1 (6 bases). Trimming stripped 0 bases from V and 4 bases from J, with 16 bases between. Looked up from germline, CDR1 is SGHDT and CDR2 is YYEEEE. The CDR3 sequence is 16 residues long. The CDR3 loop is CASSLVRDTTLTEAFF. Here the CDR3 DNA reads TGTGCCAGCAGCTTGGTGAGGGACACAACACTCACTGAAGCTTTCTTT.

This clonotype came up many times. The CDR3 nucleotides read TGTGCCAGCAGCTTAGTATCGCGAGAGACCCAGTACTTC. Residues: CASSLVSRETQYF. The rearrangement uses TRBV7-2 and TRBJ2-5; D is unresolved. V shed 1 base and J shed 4 bases, with 7 bases lying between them. From germline, CDR1 is SGHTA and CDR2 FQGNSA. This CDR3 spans 13 amino acids.

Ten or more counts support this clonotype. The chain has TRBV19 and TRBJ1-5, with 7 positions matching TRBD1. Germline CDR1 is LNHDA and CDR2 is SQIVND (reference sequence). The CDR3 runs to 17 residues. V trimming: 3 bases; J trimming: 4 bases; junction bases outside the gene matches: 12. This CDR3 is CASSMGAGQIINQPQHF. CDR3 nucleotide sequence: TGTGCCAGTAGTATGGGCGCGGGACAGATAATAAATCAGCCCCAGCATTTT.

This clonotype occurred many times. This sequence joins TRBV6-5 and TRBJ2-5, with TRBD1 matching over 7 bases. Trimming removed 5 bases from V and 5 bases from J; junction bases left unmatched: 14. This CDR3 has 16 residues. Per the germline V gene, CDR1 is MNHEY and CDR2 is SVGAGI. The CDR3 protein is CASSRTIRQGMETQYF. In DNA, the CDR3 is TGTGCCAGCAGTCGAACCATAAGACAGGGTATGGAGACCCAGTACTTC.

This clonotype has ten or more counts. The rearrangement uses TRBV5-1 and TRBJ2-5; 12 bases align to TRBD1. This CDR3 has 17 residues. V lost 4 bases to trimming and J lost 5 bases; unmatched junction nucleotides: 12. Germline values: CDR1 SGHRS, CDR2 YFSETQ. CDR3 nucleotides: TGCGCCAGCAGCGAGGGGACAGGGGGCGCATTAGATGAGACCCAGTACTTC. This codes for CASSEGTGGALDETQYF.

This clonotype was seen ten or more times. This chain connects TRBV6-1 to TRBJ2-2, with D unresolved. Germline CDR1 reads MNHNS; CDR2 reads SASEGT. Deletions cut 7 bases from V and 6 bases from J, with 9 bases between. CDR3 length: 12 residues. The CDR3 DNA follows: TGTGCCAGCACTCTCATCCCCGGGGAGCTGTTTTTT. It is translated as CASTLIPGELFF.

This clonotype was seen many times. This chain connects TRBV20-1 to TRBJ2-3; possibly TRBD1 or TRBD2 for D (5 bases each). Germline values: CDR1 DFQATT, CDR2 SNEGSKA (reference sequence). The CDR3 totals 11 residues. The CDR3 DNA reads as TGCATGGGGACGAACACAGATACGCAGTATTTT. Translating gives CMGTNTDTQYF.

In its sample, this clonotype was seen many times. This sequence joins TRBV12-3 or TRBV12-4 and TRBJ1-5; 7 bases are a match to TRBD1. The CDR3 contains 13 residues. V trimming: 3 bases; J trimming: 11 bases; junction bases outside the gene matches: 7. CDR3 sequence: CASSLAIGQAQHF. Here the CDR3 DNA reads TGTGCCAGCAGTTTGGCTATAGGACAGGCCCAGCATTTT.

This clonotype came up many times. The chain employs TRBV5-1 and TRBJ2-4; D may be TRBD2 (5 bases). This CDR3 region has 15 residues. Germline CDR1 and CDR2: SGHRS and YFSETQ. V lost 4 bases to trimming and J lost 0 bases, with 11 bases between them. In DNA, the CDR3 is TGCGCCAGCAGCCCGGTCGGGATAGCCAAAAACATTCAGTACTTC. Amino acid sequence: CASSPVGIAKNIQYF.

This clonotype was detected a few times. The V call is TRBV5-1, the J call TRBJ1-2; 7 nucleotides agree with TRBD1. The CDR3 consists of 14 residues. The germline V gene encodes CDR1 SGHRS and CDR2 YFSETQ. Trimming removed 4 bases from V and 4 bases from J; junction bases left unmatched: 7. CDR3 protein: CASSDPGQPYGYTF. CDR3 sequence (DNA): TGCGCCAGCAGCGACCCGGGACAGCCCTATGGCTACACCTTC.

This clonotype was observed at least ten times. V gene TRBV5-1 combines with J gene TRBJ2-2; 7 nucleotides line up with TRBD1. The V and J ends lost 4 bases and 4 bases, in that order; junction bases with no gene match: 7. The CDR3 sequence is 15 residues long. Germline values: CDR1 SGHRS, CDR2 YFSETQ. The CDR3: CASSLGQVGTGELFF. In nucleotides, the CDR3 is TGCGCCAGCAGCCTCGGACAGGTCGGCACCGGGGAGCTGTTTTTT.

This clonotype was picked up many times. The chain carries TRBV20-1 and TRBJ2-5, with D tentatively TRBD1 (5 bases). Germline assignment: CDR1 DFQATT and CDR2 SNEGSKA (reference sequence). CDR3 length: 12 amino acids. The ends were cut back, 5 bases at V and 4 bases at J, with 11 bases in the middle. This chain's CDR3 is CSAPAGRETQYF. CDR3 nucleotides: TGCAGTGCTCCGGCAGGGCGAGAGACCCAGTACTTC.

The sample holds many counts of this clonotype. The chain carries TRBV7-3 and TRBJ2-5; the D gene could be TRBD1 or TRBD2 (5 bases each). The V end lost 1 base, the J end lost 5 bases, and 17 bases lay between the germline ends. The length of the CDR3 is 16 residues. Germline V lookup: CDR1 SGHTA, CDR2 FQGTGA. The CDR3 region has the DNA TGTGCCAGCAGCTTAATAGGTCGCGGGCAGGGTGAGACCCAGTACTTC. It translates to CASSLIGRGQGETQYF. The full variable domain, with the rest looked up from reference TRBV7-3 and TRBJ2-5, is GAGVSQTPSNKVTEKGKYVELRCDPISGHTALYWYRQSLGQGPEFLIYFQGTGAADDSGLPNDRFFAVRPEGSVSTLKIQRTERGDSAVYLCASSLIGRGQGETQYFGPGTRLLVL.

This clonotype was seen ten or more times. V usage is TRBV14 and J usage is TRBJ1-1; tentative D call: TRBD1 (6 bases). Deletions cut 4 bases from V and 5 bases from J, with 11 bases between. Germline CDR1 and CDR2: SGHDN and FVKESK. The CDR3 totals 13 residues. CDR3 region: CASSRDKRTEAFF. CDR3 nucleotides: TGTGCCAGCAGCCGGGACAAGCGGACTGAAGCTTTCTTT.

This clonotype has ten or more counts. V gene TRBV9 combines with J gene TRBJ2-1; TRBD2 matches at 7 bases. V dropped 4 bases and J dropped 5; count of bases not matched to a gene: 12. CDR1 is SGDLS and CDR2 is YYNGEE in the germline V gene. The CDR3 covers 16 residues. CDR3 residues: CASSPREASGHNEQFF. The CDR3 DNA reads TGTGCCAGCAGCCCCCGAGAGGCTAGCGGCCACAATGAGCAGTTCTTC.

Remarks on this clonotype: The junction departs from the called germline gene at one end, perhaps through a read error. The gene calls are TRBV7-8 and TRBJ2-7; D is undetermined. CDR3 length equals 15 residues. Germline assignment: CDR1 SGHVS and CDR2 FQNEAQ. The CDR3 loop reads CASRPSGVGSYEHYF. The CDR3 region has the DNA TGTGCTAGCAGACCCTCAGGAGTAGGCTCCTACGAGCATTACTTC.

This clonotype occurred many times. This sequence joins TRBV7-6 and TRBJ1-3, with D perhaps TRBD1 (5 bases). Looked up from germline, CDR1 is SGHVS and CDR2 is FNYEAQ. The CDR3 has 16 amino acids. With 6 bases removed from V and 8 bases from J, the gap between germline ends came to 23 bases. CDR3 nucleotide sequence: TGTGCCAGCAGGTTTTACGACGTAGGGGATTACGACACCATATATTTT. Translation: CASRFYDVGDYDTIYF. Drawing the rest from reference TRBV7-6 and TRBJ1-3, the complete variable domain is GAGVSQSPRYKVTKRGQDVALRCDPISGHVSLYWYRQALGQGPEFLTYFNYEAQQDKSGLPNDRFSAERPEGSISTLTIQRTEQRDSAMYRCASRFYDVGDYDTIYFGEGSWLTVV.

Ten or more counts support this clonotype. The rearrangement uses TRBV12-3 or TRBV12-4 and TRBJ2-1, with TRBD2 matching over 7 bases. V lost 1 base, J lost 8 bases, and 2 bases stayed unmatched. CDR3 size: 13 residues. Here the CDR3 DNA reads TGTGCCAGCAGTTTAGAGGGGAGGGATGAGCAGTTCTTC. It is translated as CASSLEGRDEQFF.

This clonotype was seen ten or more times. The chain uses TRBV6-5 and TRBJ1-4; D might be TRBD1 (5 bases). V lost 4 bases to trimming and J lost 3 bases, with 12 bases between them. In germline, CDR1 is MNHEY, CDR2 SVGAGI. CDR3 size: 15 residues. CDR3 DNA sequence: TGTGCCAGCAGTTCTGGGACGGACTCTAATGAAAAACTGTTTTTT. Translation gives CASSSGTDSNEKLFF.

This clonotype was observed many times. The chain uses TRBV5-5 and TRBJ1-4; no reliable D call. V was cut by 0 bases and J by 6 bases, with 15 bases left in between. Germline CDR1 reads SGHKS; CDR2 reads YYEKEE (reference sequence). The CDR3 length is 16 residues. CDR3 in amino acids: CASSLGVVAVDEKLFF. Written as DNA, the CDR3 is TGTGCCAGCAGCTTGGGGGTGGTGGCCGTAGATGAAAAACTGTTTTTT.

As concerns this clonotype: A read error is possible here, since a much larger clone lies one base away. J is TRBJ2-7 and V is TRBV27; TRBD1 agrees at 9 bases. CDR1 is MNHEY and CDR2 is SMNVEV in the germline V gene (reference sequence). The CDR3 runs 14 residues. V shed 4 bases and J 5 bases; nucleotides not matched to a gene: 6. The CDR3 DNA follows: TGTGCCAGCAGTTCGAAGACAGGGGGGAACGAGCAGTACTTC. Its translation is CASSSKTGGNEQYF.